This T cell receptor (beta chain) was retrieved from a study of blood T cells in healthy people across ages. A few counts support this clonotype. The antigen is not known. The study's findings and limits: TCR beta diversity tracked closely with naive T cell percentage. Diversity figures based on one million T cells were deemed too low. The recorded TCR beta diversity per million T cells decreased in a roughly linear manner with age.

Unmatched junction bases numbered 12, after V lost 5 bases and J lost 4 bases. CDR3 length: 16 residues. Through a sample-barcoded 5' primer and a J-beta primer mix, a second PCR was run for roughly 6 to 12 cycles. One entry per CDR3 protein, called by TCRdb with MiXCR from the 5' RACE reads. In the table there are 780,000 or so distinct CDR3 sequences, approximately 60% of which are singletons. Every donor gave roughly 9.6 milliliters of peripheral blood. The rearrangement joins TRBV12-3 or TRBV12-4 to TRBJ2-3; TRBD1 aligns across 7 bases. The receptor was isolated from a man in his forties or fifties in good health. Sequenced: blood. This CDR3 reads CASSQHVGTAADTQYF. For the CDR3, the DNA is TGTGCCAGCAGTCAACACGTGGGGACAGCCGCAGATACGCAGTATTTT.